In its sample, the clone carrying this T cell receptor beta chain was seen a few times. The sample belongs to a study of T cells after yellow fever vaccination. Whole-study context: Each low-cell-number fraction was prepared by means of SMART-Seq v4 Ultra Low Input.

TCRdb reprocessed the 5' RACE reads with MiXCR, giving one entry per CDR3 protein. The top ten hold over 15% of the sample, which has about 320,000 distinct CDR3 sequences, around 6.8% seen once. The CDR3 extends over 14 amino acids. Germline assignment: CDR1 MNHNS and CDR2 SASEGT. The V gene lost 3 bases and the J gene lost 9 bases, with 17 bases spanning the gap. The specimen comprised PBMCs, sampled about 41 days after the first yellow fever vaccination. The sequence was obtained from a man aged 18 to 30 who received the YFV17D yellow fever vaccine. This chain joins TRBV6-1 and TRBJ2-5; D gene ambiguous. In DNA form, the CDR3 reads TGTGCCAGCAGTGACGGTCAGACCCCACTTCCCCAGTACTTC. Protein product: CASSDGQTPLPQYF.